This TCR beta chain was recovered during a study of PD-L1 blockade in urothelial cancer. Overall study: Atezolizumab, begun by patients in about 2014, was given at 1,200 mg intravenously every 3 weeks.

Clones were read by immunoSEQ multiplex PCR, and TCRdb kept only the in-frame ones, dropping some. The sample shows about 130,000 clones, around 86% of them seen only once. This clone was seen a few times. The time point is: peripheral blood 6 weeks after treatment start. Sequencing used PBMCs, obtained around atezolizumab (anti-PD-L1) treatment. This sequence was found in a man aged 50 or older with urothelial cancer.

The CDR3 bases are TGTGCCAGCAGCTCCAGACTAGCCAATGAGCAGTTCTTC. It specifies CASSSRLANEQFF. This chain connects TRBV5-5 to TRBJ2-1; 7 bases fit TRBD2. The CDR3 consists of 13 residues. V shed 3 bases, J shed 6 bases, and the junction held 3 bases outside the gene matches. Germline V gene lookup returns CDR1 SGHKS and CDR2 YYEKEE (reference sequence).